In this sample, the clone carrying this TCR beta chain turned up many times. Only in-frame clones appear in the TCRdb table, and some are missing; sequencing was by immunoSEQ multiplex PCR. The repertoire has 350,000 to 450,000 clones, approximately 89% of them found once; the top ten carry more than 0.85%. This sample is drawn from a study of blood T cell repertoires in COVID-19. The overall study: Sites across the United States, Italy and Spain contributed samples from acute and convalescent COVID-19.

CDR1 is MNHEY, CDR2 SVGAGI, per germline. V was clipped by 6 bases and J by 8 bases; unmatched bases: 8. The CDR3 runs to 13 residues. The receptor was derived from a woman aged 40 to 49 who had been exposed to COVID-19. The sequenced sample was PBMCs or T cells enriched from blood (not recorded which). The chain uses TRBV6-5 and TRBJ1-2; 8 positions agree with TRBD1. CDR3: CASRSDRARGYTF. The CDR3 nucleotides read TGTGCCAGCAGGTCGGACAGGGCGAGGGGCTACACCTTC.